Shown below are 19 T cell receptor beta chains from a single sample sequenced in a study of T cells in Graves' hyperthyroidism and ophthalmopathy. Amplification of TCR beta CDR3 regions was performed using RNA transcripts as template. First-round RT-PCR of the TCR CDR3 relied on the HTBI primer set. Each CDR3 protein gets one entry after TCRdb re-called the multiplex PCR reads with MiXCR. The sample holds under 400,000 distinct CDR3 sequences, 12% to 15% seen once. Material: blood. Receptor source: a woman aged 55-69 years with Graves' ophthalmopathy.

This clonotype was counted ten times or more. The chain is built from TRBV20-1 and TRBJ1-5, with D tentatively TRBD1 (5 bases). The V and J ends lost 3 bases and 0 bases respectively, with 18 bases between them. The CDR3 runs to 17 residues. CDR1 and CDR2 (germline): DFQATT, SNEGSKA (reference sequence). For the CDR3, the DNA is TGCAGTGCTAGGGCGGGACCTGGGGTTTATAGCAATCAGCCCCAGCATTTT. As protein: CSARAGPGVYSNQPQHF.

This clonotype has more than one count but fewer than ten. The chain combines TRBV28 with TRBJ2-1, with D possibly called TRBD1 or TRBD2 (7 bases each). V lost 7 bases and J 4 bases, leaving 20 bases between the germline ends. The CDR3 is 16 amino acids. Germline assignment: CDR1 MDHEN and CDR2 SYDVKM. The CDR3 region is CASTTWGGGNYNEQFF. The CDR3 DNA reads TGTGCCAGCACGACTTGGGGAGGGGGCAATTACAATGAGCAGTTCTTC.

This clonotype was counted many times. The chain combines TRBV2 with TRBJ2-1; D might be TRBD2 (6 bases). V was pared by 6 bases and J by 6 bases, with 15 bases between. The CDR3 is 14 residues long. Germline lookup yields CDR1 SNHLY and CDR2 FYNNEI. Here the CDR3 reads CASSLGLRANEQFF. The DNA for the CDR3 is TGTGCCAGCAGCCTGGGACTTCGGGCCAATGAGCAGTTCTTC.

This clonotype was recorded many times. V is TRBV7-3 and J is TRBJ2-2; the D gene is possibly TRBD1 (5 bases). The CDR3 loop spans 14 amino acids. Germline V gene lookup returns CDR1 SGHTA and CDR2 FQGTGA. Trimming removed 4 bases at V and 4 bases at J, with 10 bases between. The CDR3 region is CASSSREPTGELFF. The CDR3 nucleotides are TGTGCCAGCAGCTCCAGGGAACCCACCGGGGAGCTGTTTTTT.

At least ten counts were recorded for this clonotype. The V and J genes are TRBV28 and TRBJ1-1; 8 bases line up with TRBD1. Germline V gene data show CDR1 as MDHEN and CDR2 as SYDVKM. Losses at the gene ends were 3 bases for V and 0 bases for J; bases not matched to a gene: 3. CDR3 length: 15 amino acids. As DNA, the CDR3 is TGTGCCAGCAGTTTCACAGGGGGAATGAACACTGAAGCTTTCTTT. It codes for CASSFTGGMNTEAFF. The complete variable domain, with remaining parts taken from reference TRBV28 and TRBJ1-1, reads DVKVTQSSRYLVKRTGEKVFLECVQDMDHENMFWYRQDPGLGLRLIYFSYDVKMKEKGDIPEGYSVSREKKERFSLILESASTNQTSMYLCASSFTGGMNTEAFFGQGTRLTVV.

The gene calls are TRBV2 and TRBJ1-1; 12 bases agree with TRBD1. The trim removed 7 bases at V and 3 bases at J, leaving 6 bases unmatched. This CDR3 is built from 15 residues. CDR1 and CDR2 from the germline V gene are SNHLY and FYNNEI. CDR3 protein: CASKGTGGKDTEAFF. In DNA form, the CDR3 reads TGTGCCAGCAAGGGGACAGGGGGCAAGGACACTGAAGCTTTCTTT.

This clonotype was found a few times. The V call is TRBV19, the J call TRBJ2-6; 7 positions agree with TRBD1. Germline CDR1 is LNHDA and CDR2 is SQIVND (reference sequence). The CDR3 covers 15 residues. The J segment lost 2 bases and the V segment lost 4 bases, leaving 2 bases of the junction unmatched. CDR3 residues: CASSTGTAGANVLTF. In nucleotides, the CDR3 is TGTGCCAGTAGTACCGGGACAGCTGGGGCCAACGTCCTGACTTTC.

The chain is built from TRBV4-1 and TRBJ1-5; perhaps TRBD1 as D (5 bases). The CDR3 spans 14 residues. Trimming took off 4 bases at V and 5 bases at J, with 12 bases between the two ends. From germline, CDR1 is MGHRA and CDR2 YSYEKL. CDR3 region: CASSLPGGDQPQHF. The CDR3 nucleotides read TGCGCCAGCAGCCTCCCGGGGGGGGATCAGCCCCAGCATTTT.

This clonotype is a singleton in its sample. One end of the junction does not line up with germline, which may come from a read error. V is TRBV6-1 and J is TRBJ2-1; D is unclear. CDR1 is MNHNS and CDR2 is SASEGT in the germline V gene. This CDR3 region has 12 residues. The CDR3, as DNA: TGTGACAGCATCGGTCTTGGCAATGAGCAGTTCTTC. This sequence encodes CDSIGLGNEQFF.

This clonotype was found a few times. This chain connects TRBV7-2 to TRBJ1-1; D uncertain. CDR3 size: 14 residues. The germline gives CDR1 SGHTA, CDR2 FQGNSA. V lost 1 base and J lost 5, with 11 bases in between. This CDR3 is CASSLEGRYTEAFF. The CDR3 nucleotides are TGTGCCAGCAGCTTAGAGGGCCGGTATACTGAAGCTTTCTTT.

This clonotype was picked up many times. The rearrangement uses TRBV2 and TRBJ1-4, with D uncertain. Germline V lookup: CDR1 SNHLY, CDR2 FYNNEI. Trimming shortened V by 2 bases and J by 0 bases, and 13 bases separated the two germline ends. This CDR3 is 17 amino acids long. The CDR3 loop reads CASSESRRRTTNEKLFF. The CDR3 DNA is TGTGCCAGCAGTGAAAGCCGTCGCCGGACAACTAATGAAAAACTGTTTTTT.

This clonotype was seen repeatedly, ten times or more. The chain carries TRBV2 and TRBJ1-1, with D perhaps matching TRBD1 (6 bases). Per the germline V gene, CDR1 is SNHLY and CDR2 is FYNNEI. V lost 6 bases to trimming and J lost 3 bases, with 11 bases between them. This CDR3 comprises 13 residues. CDR3 sequence reads: CASSGGRDTEAFF. As DNA, the CDR3 is TGTGCCAGCAGCGGGGGCAGGGACACTGAAGCTTTCTTT.

This clonotype was seen ten or more times. The chain joins TRBV7-9 to TRBJ2-3, with D perhaps matching TRBD1 or TRBD2 (5 bases each). The CDR3 has 17 amino acids. The V gene's germline CDR1 is SEHNR and CDR2 FQNEAQ (reference sequence). Trimming stripped 5 bases from V and 5 bases from J, with 23 bases between. CDR3 residues: CASSPPGWGGLGDTQYF. In DNA form, the CDR3 reads TGTGCCAGCAGCCCCCCAGGGTGGGGCGGGCTGGGAGATACGCAGTATTTT.

This clonotype was counted ten times or more. The chain is built from TRBV20-1 and TRBJ2-7; 13 bases align to TRBD2. With V trimmed by 2 bases and J by 4 bases, 5 bases remained unmatched. This CDR3 spans 15 amino acids. The germline V gene encodes CDR1 DFQATT and CDR2 SNEGSKA (reference sequence). CDR3 nucleotide sequence: TGCAGTGCTAGACCCGGACTAGCGGGAGTGTACGAGCAGTACTTC. Protein: CSARPGLAGVYEQYF.

This clonotype was counted many times. V and J are TRBV28 and TRBJ2-1; D gene uncertain. The germline V gene has CDR1 MDHEN and CDR2 SYDVKM. The CDR3 totals 16 residues. The ends were cut back, 6 bases at V and 4 bases at J, with 19 bases in the middle. CDR3 bases: TGTGCCAGCAGCCGAAGTAGAGGAAGGCAGTACAATGAGCAGTTCTTC. Its protein is CASSRSRGRQYNEQFF.

This clonotype came up many times. The CDR3 DNA sequence: TGTGCCAGCACCCCCCCAAAGGGAAGGGGTGAAGCTTTCTTT. Translating it yields CASTPPKGRGEAFF. The chain couples TRBV11-2 to TRBJ1-1; D is perhaps TRBD1 (5 bases). Germline CDR1 and CDR2: SGHAT and FQNNGV. The ends were cut back, 7 bases at V and 7 bases at J, with 19 bases in the middle. The CDR3 spans 14 residues.

The V gene is TRBV2, the J gene TRBJ2-1, with 7 positions matching TRBD1. The length of the CDR3 is 15 residues. V lost 5 bases to trimming and J lost 3 bases; unmatched junction nucleotides: 7. The germline V gene has CDR1 SNHLY and CDR2 FYNNEI. Here the CDR3 DNA reads TGTGCCAGCAGTTTTCGGACAGGAAGCTACAATGAGCAGTTCTTC. As protein: CASSFRTGSYNEQFF.

This clonotype was picked up a small number of times. The chain joins TRBV20-1 to TRBJ2-3, with 9 bases aligning to TRBD1. With 6 bases clipped from V and 7 bases from J, the junction kept 14 bases outside the gene matches. The germline V gene has CDR1 DFQATT and CDR2 SNEGSKA (reference sequence). The CDR3 sequence is 15 residues long. DNA for the CDR3: TGCAGTGCGAGCTACAGGGGGCCTCGCGGAAATACGCAGTATTTT. This sequence encodes CSASYRGPRGNTQYF.

This clonotype occurred many times. Germline and junction disagree at one end, which may indicate a read error. This sequence joins TRBV5-1 and TRBJ1-1; D is uncertain. The CDR3 spans 12 residues. Germline V gives CDR1 SGHRS, CDR2 YFSETQ. The CDR3 loop is CASSLEGGEAFF. In DNA form, the CDR3 reads TGTGCCAGCAGCTTGGAAGGCGGTGAAGCTTTCTTT.